The clone carrying this T cell receptor (beta chain) occurred a few times. Data came from immunoSEQ multiplex PCR; TCRdb stores just in-frame clones and leaves some out. Of 60,000 to 80,000 clones in the sample, over 70% were seen once. The CDR3 totals 15 residues. Germline-derived CDR1 and CDR2 are LGHDT and YNNKEL (reference sequence). V was clipped by 1 base and J by 2 bases, with 11 bases between them. Doses given second, at about 4 or about 12 weeks, were pooled. The data were taken from a study of T cell responses to AZD1222 COVID-19 vaccine. The TCR sequence derives from an adult who received the AZD1222 COVID-19 vaccine. The sequencing used peripheral blood, collected 28 days after the second AZD1222 dose. This chain uses TRBV3-1 (or the pseudogene TRBV3-2) with TRBJ2-5; D is perhaps TRBD1 (5 bases). CDR3 loop: CASSQGKGLQETQYF. In DNA form, the CDR3 reads TGTGCCAGCAGCCAAGGCAAGGGGCTTCAAGAGACCCAGTACTTC.